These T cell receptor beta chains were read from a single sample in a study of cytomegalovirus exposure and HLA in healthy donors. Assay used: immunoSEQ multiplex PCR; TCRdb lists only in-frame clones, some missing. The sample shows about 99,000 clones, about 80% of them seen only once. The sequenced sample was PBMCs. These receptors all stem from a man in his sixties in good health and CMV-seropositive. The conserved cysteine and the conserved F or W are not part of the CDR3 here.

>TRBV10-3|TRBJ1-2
AITPGTGYYGYT
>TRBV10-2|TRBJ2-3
ASSESRTSGAGKDTQY
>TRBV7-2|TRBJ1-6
ASSLWTAYNSPLH
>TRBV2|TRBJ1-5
ASSGTGGNQPQH
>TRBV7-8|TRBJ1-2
ASSLGDRGHGYGYT
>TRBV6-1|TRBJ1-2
ATRQFRGGGDGYT
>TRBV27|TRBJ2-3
ASSLFRGGDTQY
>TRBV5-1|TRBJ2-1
ASSLGAGGQHEQF
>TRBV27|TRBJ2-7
ASSVSLLAAYSCEQY
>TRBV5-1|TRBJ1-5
ASKPLAGSNQPQH
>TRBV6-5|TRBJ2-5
ASSSVQETQY
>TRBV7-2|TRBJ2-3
ASSPAGADTQY
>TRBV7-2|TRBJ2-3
ASFRGTSAFTDTQY
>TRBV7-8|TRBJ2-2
ASSLDAGNTGELF